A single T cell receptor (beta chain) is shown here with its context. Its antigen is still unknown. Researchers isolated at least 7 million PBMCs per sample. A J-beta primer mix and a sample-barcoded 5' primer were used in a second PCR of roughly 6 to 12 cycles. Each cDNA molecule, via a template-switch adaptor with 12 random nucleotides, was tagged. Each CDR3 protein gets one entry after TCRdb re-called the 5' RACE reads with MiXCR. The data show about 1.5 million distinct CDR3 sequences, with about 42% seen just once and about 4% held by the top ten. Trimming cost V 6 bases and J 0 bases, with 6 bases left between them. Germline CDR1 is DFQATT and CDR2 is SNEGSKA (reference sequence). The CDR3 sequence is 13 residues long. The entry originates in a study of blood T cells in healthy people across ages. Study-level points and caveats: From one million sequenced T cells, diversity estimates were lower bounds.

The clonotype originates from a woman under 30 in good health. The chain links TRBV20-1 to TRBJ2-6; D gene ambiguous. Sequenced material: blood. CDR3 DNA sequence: TGCAGTGCGGCTATCTCTGGGGCCAACGTCCTGACTTTC. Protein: CSAAISGANVLTF.